This TCR beta chain was identified in a study of cytomegalovirus exposure and HLA in healthy donors. Points from the study as a whole: Indistinguishability led to the exclusion of some V segments, TRBV6-2 and TRBV6-3 included. Immune exposure information available was restricted to CMV serostatus.

With 60 Vbeta and 13 Jbeta primers, the PCR was carried out. Measured with immunoSEQ multiplex PCR; TCRdb has only the in-frame clones, and not every one. The profile shows some 200,000 clones, about 9.4% of them singletons. A remark on this clone: What it recognizes is unknown.

The V and J ends lost 4 bases and 9 bases, in that order; junction bases with no gene match: 9. Germline loops: CDR1 SGHDT, CDR2 YYEEEE. The CDR3 is 13 amino acids. The rearrangement links TRBV5-6 to TRBJ2-7, with 8 bases matching TRBD1. Source material: PBMCs. This sequence was found in a woman in her thirties in good health and CMV-seropositive. CDR3 nucleotides: TGTGCCAGCAGCCGGGACAGGCCCCAGGGGCAGTACTTC. Protein sequence: CASSRDRPQGQYF.